This TCR beta chain stems from a study of vaccination effects on CD4 cells after COVID-19 (dated by TCRdb to between 2021 and 2022). Regarding the study in general: Post-vaccine samples across the study were collected a median of 72 days after the second dose, with a range of 14 to 241. In both COVID-19 convalescent patients and infection-naive vaccine recipients, the study compared SARS-CoV-2 spike-specific CD4+ TCR repertoires from before mRNA vaccination with those from after it. The full study included around ten COVID-19 convalescent patients and a few SARS-CoV-2-naive healthy vaccine recipients. The Oncomine TCR Beta short-read assay on an Illumina iSeq 100 was used to sequence cultures from other donors in the study. The study at large found these results: Both infection-induced and vaccine-induced clones contracted markedly at late post-vaccination timepoints, which is consistent with waning T cell responses. In healthy vaccine recipients, vaccine-induced clones were almost all SARS-CoV-2 mono-reactive, with only 1 of 255 cross-reactive with common cold coronaviruses. Limitations of the study were the small number of convalescent patients and the absence of early post-infection timepoints.

Receptor amplification or capture employed the immunoSEQ multiplex PCR assay. DNA from the cultured, isolated CD4+ T cells was subjected to TCR beta CDR3 sequencing. The authors' analysis ran thus. Non-productive TCR sequences were removed and reads were trimmed to the CDR3 region, keeping CDR3s of at least 7 amino acids. The MANAFEST web app was used to pick out antigen-specific clonotypes by comparing their expansion in peptide wells with that in reference cultures. Positive clones required FDR<0.05 expansion versus reference and all other wells, odds ratio above 5, and frequency above 0.1% in two replicate wells. A clonotype was defined as cross-reactive if the clonotype was significantly expanded both in SARS-CoV-2 spike wells and in at least one common cold coronavirus spike condition. CDR3 similarity was assessed by Levenshtein distance with the stringdist R package, and unrooted trees were built with ape in R 3.6.1. Here the immuneACCESS table is served through TCRdb, limited to in-frame sequences with V and J called. Missing clones are a known gap in these copies; in checked studies unresolved V genes cover under half, and the rest lacks a known reason. The V and J calls and clone size are taken from that table; D and trimming were inferred from the DNA. Recorded for this sample are about 38,000 clones; 82% of them occurred a single time. The ten most abundant clones make up less than 2% of the sample.

To identify antigen-specific CD4+ T cell clonotypes by their expansion, the ViraFEST assay first stimulated PBMC with viral peptide pools and then applied TCR sequencing. After less than 13 days of culture, CD4+ T cells were isolated with the EasySep CD4+ T cell isolation kit. Participants received two doses of either the BNT162b2 or the mRNA-1273 mRNA SARS-CoV-2 vaccine. Negative nucleocapsid antibody results before and after vaccination confirmed that the healthy vaccine recipients had no prior SARS-CoV-2 infection. A few million PBMC per well were cultured with roughly 10 ug/ml peptides in IMDM containing 5% human AB serum, approximately 10 IU/ml IL-2 and gentamicin. On days 3 and 7, half of the culture medium was replaced with fresh IL-2-containing medium. Unless otherwise noted, each peptide stimulation condition was cultured in triplicate wells. Using Ficoll-Paque Plus gradient centrifugation, PBMC were separated from whole blood and then either used fresh or cryopreserved at -140C. The overlapping peptide pools covered the spike proteins of SARS-CoV-2 and of the common cold coronaviruses HCoV-NL63, HCoV-OC43 and HCoV-229E. The QIAamp micro DNA kit was used to extract genomic DNA from the cultured CD4+ T cells.

Regarding this clone: There is no known antigen for this receptor. Per-base quality was not reported, and no clone a single base away is much larger than it.

From its cysteine to its phenylalanine, the CDR3 spans 18 amino acids. The DNA shown is the 54-base CDR3, in frame from base 1. V is cut back by 5 bases and J by 0 bases, with 10 bases in the junction unmatched. In the germline V gene, CDR1 corresponds to KGHSH and CDR2 to LQKENI. The sample consisted of CD4+ T cells from PBMCs cultured with HCoV-NL63 spike peptides, taken after COVID-19 vaccination. What this sample's cell subset or site label stands for: HCoV-NL63 spike overlapping peptide pool stimulation. The source is a human donor who received a COVID-19 vaccine. Some clones in this sample may be carry-over from other donors' samples. The chain is assembled from TRBV18 and TRBJ2-6; 7 junctional bases match TRBD1. The CDR3 reads CASSSATGPSSGANVLTF. The DNA sequence is as follows: TGTGCCAGCTCATCAGCGACAGGGCCCTCCTCTGGGGCCAACGTCCTGACTTTC. Full variable domain (CDR3 extended with the reference TRBV18 and TRBJ2-6 proteins): NAGVMQNPRHLVRRRGQEARLRCSPMKGHSHVYWYRQLPEEGLKFMVYLQKENIIDESGMPKERFSAEFPKEGPSILRIQQVVRGDSAAYFCASSSATGPSSGANVLTFGAGSRLTVL.